One T cell receptor beta chain is described in this entry. CDR1 and CDR2 (germline): MDHEN, SYDVKM. The CDR3 is 17 amino acids. V was clipped by 5 bases and J by 9 bases; unmatched bases: 17. The data stem from a study of blood T cell repertoires in COVID-19. About the research overall: T cells, B-cell-depleted T cells, or PBMCs provided the cDNA or gDNA that served as material.

The protocol was immunoSEQ multiplex PCR, while the TCRdb copy is restricted to in-frame clones and leaves out a portion. The sample records 250,000 to 300,000 clones, roughly 90% being singletons. Sequenced material: peripheral blood. The V call is TRBV28, the J call TRBJ2-2; TRBD1 agrees at 8 bases. This TCR was sampled from a woman in her thirties with active or convalescent COVID-19. CDR3 region: CASSLLLWQGAPRELFF. The CDR3 DNA sequence: TGTGCCAGCAGTCTACTGTTATGGCAGGGGGCCCCCCGGGAGCTGTTTTTT. Complete variable domain (other parts from reference TRBV28 and TRBJ2-2): DVKVTQSSRYLVKRTGEKVFLECVQDMDHENMFWYRQDPGLGLRLIYFSYDVKMKEKGDIPEGYSVSREKKERFSLILESASTNQTSMYLCASSLLLWQGAPRELFFGEGSRLTVL.